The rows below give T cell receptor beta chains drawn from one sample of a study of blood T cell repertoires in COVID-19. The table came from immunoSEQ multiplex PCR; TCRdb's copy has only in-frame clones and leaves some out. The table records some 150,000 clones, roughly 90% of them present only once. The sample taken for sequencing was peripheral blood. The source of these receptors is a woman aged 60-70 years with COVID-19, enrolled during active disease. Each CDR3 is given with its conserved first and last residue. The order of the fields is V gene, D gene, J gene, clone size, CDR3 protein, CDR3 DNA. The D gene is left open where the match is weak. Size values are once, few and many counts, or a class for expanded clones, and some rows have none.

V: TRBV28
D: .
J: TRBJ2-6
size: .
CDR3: CASSPSRAGANVLTF
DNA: TGTGCCAGCAGTCCCTCCCGGGCTGGGGCCAACGTCCTGACTTTC

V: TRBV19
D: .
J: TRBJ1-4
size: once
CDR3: CATRRGLTNEKLFF
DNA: TGTGCCACGCGTCGGGGGTTAACTAATGAAAAACTGTTTTTT

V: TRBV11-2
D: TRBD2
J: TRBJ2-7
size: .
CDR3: CASSLEASGSHEQYF
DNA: TGTGCCAGCAGCTTAGAGGCTAGCGGGAGCCACGAGCAGTACTTC

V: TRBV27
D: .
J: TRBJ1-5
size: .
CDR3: CASSLGGVSQPQHF
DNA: TGTGCCAGCAGTTTAGGGGGGGTCAGTCAGCCCCAGCATTTT

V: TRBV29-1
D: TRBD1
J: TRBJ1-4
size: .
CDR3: CSVRTGSATNEKLFF
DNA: TGCAGCGTACGGACAGGGAGCGCAACTAATGAAAAACTGTTTTTT

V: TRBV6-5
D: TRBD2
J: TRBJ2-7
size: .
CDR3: CASSYSSGSTYGQYF
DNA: TGTGCCAGCAGTTACTCTAGCGGGAGCACCTACGGGCAGTACTTC

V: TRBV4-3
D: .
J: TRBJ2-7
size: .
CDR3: CASSQVGGSYEQYF
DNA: TGCGCCAGCAGCCAAGTCGGGGGCTCCTACGAGCAGTACTTC

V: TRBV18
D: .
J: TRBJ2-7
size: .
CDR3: CASSFPQGPYEQYF
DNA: TGTGCCAGCTCATTCCCACAGGGTCCCTACGAGCAGTACTTC

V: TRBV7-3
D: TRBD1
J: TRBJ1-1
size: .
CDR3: CASSLSGGEGTEAFF
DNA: TGTGCCAGCAGCCTCTCAGGGGGCGAGGGAACTGAAGCTTTCTTT

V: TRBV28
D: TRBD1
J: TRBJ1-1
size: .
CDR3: CASTLRTGYMNEAFF
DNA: TGTGCCAGCACCCTTCGGACAGGGTACATGAATGAAGCTTTCTTT

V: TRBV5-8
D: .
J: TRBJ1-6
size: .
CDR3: CASSLEGRENSPLHF
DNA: TGTGCCAGCAGCTTGGAGGGACGGGAGAATTCACCCCTCCACTTT

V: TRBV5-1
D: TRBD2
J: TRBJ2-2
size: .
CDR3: CASSPLAGGTGELFF
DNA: TGCGCCAGCAGCCCACTAGCGGGAGGGACCGGGGAGCTGTTTTTT

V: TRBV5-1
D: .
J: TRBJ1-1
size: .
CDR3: CASSLDPRPQGTEAFF
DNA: TGCGCCAGCAGCTTGGATCCTAGGCCGCAGGGAACTGAAGCTTTCTTT

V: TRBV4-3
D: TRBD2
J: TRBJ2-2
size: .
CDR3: CASSRTGRGANTGELFF
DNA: TGCGCCAGCAGCCGGACGGGGAGGGGAGCGAACACCGGGGAGCTGTTTTTT

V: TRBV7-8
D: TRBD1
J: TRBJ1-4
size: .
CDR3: CASSHRDRPNRGEKLFF
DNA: TGTGCCAGCAGCCACCGGGACAGGCCTAACCGTGGGGAAAAACTGTTTTTT

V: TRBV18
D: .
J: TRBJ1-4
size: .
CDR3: CASSPLGQGFEKLFF
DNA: TGTGCCAGCTCACCCCTCGGGCAGGGATTTGAAAAACTGTTTTTT

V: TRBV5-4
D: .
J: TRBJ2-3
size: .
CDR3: CASSLTRTDTQYF
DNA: TGTGCCAGCAGCTTAACTCGCACAGATACGCAGTATTTT

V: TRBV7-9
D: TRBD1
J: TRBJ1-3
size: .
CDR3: CASSLGTGSEGNTIYF
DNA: TGTGCCAGCAGCTTAGGGACAGGGTCGGAGGGAAACACCATATATTTT

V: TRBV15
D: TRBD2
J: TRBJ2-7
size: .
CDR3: CATSRDKLAAYEQYF
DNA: TGTGCCACCAGCAGAGATAAACTAGCGGCTTACGAGCAGTACTTC

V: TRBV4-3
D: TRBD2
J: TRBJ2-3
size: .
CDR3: CASSQPGLGTDTQYF
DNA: TGCGCCAGCAGCCAGCCGGGACTAGGGACAGATACGCAGTATTTT

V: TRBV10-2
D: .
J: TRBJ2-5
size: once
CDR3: CASSDPNILTGKPAETQYF
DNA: TGCGCCAGCAGCGATCCAAACATACTTACAGGGAAGCCGGCGGAGACCCAGTACTTC

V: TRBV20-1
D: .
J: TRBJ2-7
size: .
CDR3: CSASLTRGGITYEQYF
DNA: TGCAGTGCTAGTCTCACTAGAGGGGGTATCACCTACGAGCAGTACTTC

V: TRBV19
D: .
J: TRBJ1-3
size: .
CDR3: CASNRRNSGNTIYF
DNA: TGTGCCAGTAACCGCAGGAATTCTGGAAACACCATATATTTT

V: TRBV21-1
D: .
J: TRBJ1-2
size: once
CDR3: CASSKQGGDGKNGYTF
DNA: TGTGCCAGCAGCAAGCAGGGGGGCGATGGGAAAAATGGCTACACCTTC

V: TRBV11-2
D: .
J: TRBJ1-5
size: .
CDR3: CASSLGPEIQPQHF
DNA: TGTGCCAGCAGCTTAGGCCCGGAGATCCAGCCCCAGCATTTT

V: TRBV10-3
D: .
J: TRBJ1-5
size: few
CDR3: CAISARAGEGQPQHF
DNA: TGTGCCATCAGTGCGCGGGCAGGGGAAGGACAGCCCCAGCATTTT

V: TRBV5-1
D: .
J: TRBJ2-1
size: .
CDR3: CASSRPSGNEQFF
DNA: TGCGCCAGCAGCCGCCCGTCCGGCAATGAGCAGTTCTTC

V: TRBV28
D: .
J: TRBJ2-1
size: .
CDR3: CASSLFHSHEQFF
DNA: TGTGCCAGCAGTTTATTTCATAGTCATGAGCAGTTCTTC

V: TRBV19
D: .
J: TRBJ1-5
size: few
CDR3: CASSIYQGGVAGSNQPQHF
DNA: TGTGCCAGTAGTATATATCAAGGCGGGGTGGCGGGGAGCAATCAGCCCCAGCATTTT

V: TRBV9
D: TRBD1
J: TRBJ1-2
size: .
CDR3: CASSVGQAPGYTF
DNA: TGTGCCAGCAGCGTGGGACAGGCGCCCGGCTACACCTTC

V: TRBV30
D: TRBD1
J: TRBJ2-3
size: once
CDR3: CAWRGDRGQARPDTQYF
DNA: TGTGCCTGGAGGGGTGACAGGGGACAAGCCCGCCCAGATACGCAGTATTTT

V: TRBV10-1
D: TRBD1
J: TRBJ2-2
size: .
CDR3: CASSESTLGRGHTGELFF
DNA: TGCGCCAGCAGTGAGTCGACGTTAGGCAGGGGGCACACCGGGGAGCTGTTTTTT

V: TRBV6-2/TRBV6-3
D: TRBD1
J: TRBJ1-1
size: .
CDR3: CASSYSRDRVRLRNTEAFF
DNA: TGTGCCAGCAGTTACTCCCGGGACAGGGTCCGTTTGCGGAACACTGAAGCTTTCTTT

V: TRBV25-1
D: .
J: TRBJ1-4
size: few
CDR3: CASSEYLREEKLFF
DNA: TGTGCCAGCAGTGAATATCTGAGGGAAGAAAAACTGTTTTTT

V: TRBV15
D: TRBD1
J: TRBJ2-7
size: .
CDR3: CATSRPTGEESEQYF
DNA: TGTGCCACCAGCCGACCGACAGGGGAAGAGAGCGAGCAGTACTTC

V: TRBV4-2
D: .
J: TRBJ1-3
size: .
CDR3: CASSQDPRGSGNTIYF
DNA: TGTGCCAGCAGCCAAGATCCCAGGGGCTCTGGAAACACCATATATTTT

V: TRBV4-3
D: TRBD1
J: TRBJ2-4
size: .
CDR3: CASSAGGATKNIQYF
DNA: TGCGCCAGCAGTGCAGGGGGCGCAACCAAAAACATTCAGTACTTC

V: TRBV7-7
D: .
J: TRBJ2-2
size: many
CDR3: CASSPEGWDTGELFF
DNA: TGTGCTAGCAGCCCGGAGGGGTGGGACACCGGGGAGCTGTTTTTT

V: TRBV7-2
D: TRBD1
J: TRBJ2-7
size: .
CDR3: CASSLRDGAGGRPEQYF
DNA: TGTGCCAGCAGCTTAAGGGATGGGGCAGGGGGCCGCCCCGAGCAGTACTTC

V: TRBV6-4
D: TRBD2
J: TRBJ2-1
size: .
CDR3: CASSLETSAVNEQFF
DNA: TGTGCCAGCAGCCTCGAGACTAGCGCGGTCAATGAGCAGTTCTTC

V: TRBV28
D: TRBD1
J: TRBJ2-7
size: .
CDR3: CASSLLSAVQGAWEQYF
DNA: TGTGCCAGCAGTTTATTAAGTGCTGTCCAGGGGGCGTGGGAGCAGTACTTC

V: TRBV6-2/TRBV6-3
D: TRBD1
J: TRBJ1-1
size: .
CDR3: CASSRTGLNTEAFF
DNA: TGTGCCAGCAGTCGGACAGGACTGAACACTGAAGCTTTCTTT

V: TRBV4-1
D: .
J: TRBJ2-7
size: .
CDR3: CASSQAHPDSYEQYF
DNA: TGCGCCAGCAGCCAAGCCCACCCGGACAGCTACGAGCAGTACTTC

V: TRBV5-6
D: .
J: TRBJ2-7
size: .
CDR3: CASSPYDRPYEQYF
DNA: TGTGCCAGCAGCCCCTATGACAGACCCTACGAGCAGTACTTC

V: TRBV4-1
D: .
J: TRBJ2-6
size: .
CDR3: CASSQDPHSSISGANVLTF
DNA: TGCGCCAGCAGCCAAGATCCCCACAGCAGTATCTCTGGGGCCAACGTCCTGACTTTC

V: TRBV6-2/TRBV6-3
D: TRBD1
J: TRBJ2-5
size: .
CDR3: CASSYSRAGGAETQYF
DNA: TGTGCCAGCAGTTACTCGAGGGCAGGGGGAGCGGAGACCCAGTACTTC

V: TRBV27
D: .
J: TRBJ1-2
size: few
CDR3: CASRGPIHGYTF
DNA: TGTGCCAGCAGGGGGCCAATTCATGGCTACACCTTC

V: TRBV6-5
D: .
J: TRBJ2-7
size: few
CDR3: CASSYSKDAREQYF
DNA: TGTGCCAGCAGTTACTCGAAGGATGCTAGGGAGCAGTACTTC

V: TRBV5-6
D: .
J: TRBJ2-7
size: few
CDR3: CASSWTVTYEQYF
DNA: TGTGCCAGCAGCTGGACAGTTACCTACGAGCAGTACTTC